The present entry profiles one T cell receptor beta chain with its context. This sample was taken from a study of blood T cell repertoires in COVID-19. As for the study in general: Collection of acute and convalescent COVID-19 samples took place in the United States, Italy and Spain. T cells, B-cell-depleted T cells, or PBMCs provided the cDNA or gDNA that served as material.

Patients of the Seattle cohort, enrolled during active infection, were followed longitudinally. In the authors' workflow: For nucleated cells, counts were estimated from reference gene primer amplification. The assay was immunoSEQ multiplex PCR, and TCRdb's table has in-frame clones only and misses some. V, J and clone size were drawn from that table, and D and trimming were deduced from the DNA. Among 200,000 to 250,000 clones listed, around 84% were seen once. V shed 4 bases and J shed 5 bases, with 16 bases lying between them. Looked up from germline, CDR1 is SGDLS and CDR2 is YYNGEE. The CDR3 is 15 residues long.

The TCR originated in an elderly woman with COVID-19, enrolled during active disease. Sequencing used peripheral blood. The gene calls are TRBV9 and TRBJ1-3; TRBD1 might be the D (6 bases). As DNA, the CDR3 is TGTGCCAGCAGCTCCCTTCCCCAGGGGAGAAACACCATATATTTT. It encodes CASSSLPQGRNTIYF.